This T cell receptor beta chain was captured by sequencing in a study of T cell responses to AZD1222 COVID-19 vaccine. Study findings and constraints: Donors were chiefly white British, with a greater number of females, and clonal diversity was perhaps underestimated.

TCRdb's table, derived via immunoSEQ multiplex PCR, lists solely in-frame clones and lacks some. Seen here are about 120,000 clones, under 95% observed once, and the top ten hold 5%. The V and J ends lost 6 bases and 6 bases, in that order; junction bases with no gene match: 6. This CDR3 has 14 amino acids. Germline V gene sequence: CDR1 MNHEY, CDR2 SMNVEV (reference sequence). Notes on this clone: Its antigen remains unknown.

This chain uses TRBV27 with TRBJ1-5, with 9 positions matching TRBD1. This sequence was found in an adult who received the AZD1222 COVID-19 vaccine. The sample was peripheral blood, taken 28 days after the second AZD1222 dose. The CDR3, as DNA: TGTGCCAGCAGAAATACAGGGGGCAGTCAGCCCCAGCATTTT. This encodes CASRNTGGSQPQHF.